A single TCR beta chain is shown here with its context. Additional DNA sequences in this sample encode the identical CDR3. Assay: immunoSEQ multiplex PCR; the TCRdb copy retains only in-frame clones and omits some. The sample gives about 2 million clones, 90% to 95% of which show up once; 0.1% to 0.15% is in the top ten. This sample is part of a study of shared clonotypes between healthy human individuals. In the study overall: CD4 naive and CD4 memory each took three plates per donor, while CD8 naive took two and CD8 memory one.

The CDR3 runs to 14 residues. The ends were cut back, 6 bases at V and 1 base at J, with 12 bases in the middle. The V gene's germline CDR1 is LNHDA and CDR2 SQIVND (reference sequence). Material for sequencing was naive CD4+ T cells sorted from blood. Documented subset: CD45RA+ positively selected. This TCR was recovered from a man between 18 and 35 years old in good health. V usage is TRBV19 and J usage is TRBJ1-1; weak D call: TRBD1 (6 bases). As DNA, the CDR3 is TGTGCCAGTAGACAACAGGGAGGGAACACTGAAGCTTTCTTT. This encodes CASRQQGGNTEAFF.